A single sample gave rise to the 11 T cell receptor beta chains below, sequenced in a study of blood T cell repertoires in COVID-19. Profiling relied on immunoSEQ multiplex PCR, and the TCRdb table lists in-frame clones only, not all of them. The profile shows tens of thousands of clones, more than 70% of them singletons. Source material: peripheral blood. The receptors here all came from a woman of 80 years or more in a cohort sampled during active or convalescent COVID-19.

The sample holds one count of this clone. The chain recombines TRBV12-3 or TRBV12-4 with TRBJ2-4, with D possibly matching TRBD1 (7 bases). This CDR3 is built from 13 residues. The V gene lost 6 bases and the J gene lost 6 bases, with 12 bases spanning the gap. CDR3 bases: TGTGCCAGCAGACCAGGGGGAGGAAACATTCAGTACTTC. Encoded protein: CASRPGGGNIQYF.

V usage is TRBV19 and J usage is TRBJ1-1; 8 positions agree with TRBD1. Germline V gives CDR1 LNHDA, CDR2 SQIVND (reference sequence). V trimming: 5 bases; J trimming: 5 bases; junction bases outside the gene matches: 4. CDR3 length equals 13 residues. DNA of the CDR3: TGTGCCAGTAGTCCCGGACAGGGTACTGAAGCTTTCTTT. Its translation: CASSPGQGTEAFF.

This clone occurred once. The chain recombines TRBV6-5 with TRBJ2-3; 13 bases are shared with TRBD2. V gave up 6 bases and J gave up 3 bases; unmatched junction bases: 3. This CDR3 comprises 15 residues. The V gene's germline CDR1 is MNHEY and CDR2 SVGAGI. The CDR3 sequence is CASRRTSGRTDTQYF. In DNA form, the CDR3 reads TGTGCCAGCAGGCGGACTAGCGGGAGAACAGATACGCAGTATTTT.

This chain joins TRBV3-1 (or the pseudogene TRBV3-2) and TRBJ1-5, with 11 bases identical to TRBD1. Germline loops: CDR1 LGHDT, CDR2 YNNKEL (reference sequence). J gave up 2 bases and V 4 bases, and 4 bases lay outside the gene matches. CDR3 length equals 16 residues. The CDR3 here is CASSPRTGGGNQPQHF. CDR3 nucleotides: TGTGCCAGCAGCCCCCGGACAGGGGGCGGCAATCAGCCCCAGCATTTT.

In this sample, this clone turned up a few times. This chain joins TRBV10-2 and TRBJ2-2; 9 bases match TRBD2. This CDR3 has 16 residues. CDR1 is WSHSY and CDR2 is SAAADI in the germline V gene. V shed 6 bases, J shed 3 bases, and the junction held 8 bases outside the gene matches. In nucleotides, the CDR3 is TGCGCCAGCAGAGTAGGCGGGAGGGGCCACACCGGGGAGCTGTTTTTT. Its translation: CASRVGGRGHTGELFF.

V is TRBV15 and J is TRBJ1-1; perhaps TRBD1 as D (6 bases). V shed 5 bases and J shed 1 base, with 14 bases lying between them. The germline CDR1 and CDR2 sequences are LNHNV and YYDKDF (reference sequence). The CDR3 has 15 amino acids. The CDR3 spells CATSQGRPWNTEAFF. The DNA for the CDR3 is TGTGCCACCAGCCAGGGGCGGCCGTGGAACACTGAAGCTTTCTTT.

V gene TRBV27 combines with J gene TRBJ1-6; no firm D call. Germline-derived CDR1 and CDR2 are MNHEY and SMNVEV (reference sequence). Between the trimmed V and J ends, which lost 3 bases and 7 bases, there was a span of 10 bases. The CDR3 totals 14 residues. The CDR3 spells CASSLSELNSPLHF. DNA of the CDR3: TGTGCCAGCAGTTTGTCGGAGTTGAATTCACCCCTCCACTTT.

The CDR3 bases are TGTGCCAGCAGCCCGGGGAGGGGGATCGACATTCAGTACTTC. Residues: CASSPGRGIDIQYF. The V call is TRBV7-3, the J call TRBJ2-4, with a tentative D call TRBD2 (7 bases). CDR1 is SGHTA and CDR2 is FQGTGA in the germline V gene. This CDR3 region has 14 residues. Trimming cost V 5 bases and J 8 bases, with 16 bases left between them.

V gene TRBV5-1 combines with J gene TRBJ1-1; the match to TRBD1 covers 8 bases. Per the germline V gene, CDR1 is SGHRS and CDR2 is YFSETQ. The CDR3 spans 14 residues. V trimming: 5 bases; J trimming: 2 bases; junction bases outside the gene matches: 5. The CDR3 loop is CASRPGQGNTEAFF. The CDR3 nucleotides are TGCGCCAGCAGACCCGGACAGGGCAACACTGAAGCTTTCTTT.

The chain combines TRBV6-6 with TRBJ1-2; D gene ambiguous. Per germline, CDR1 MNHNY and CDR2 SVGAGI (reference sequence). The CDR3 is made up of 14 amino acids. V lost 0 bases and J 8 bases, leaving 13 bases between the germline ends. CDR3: CASSYSETIVGYTF. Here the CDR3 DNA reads TGTGCCAGCAGTTACTCGGAGACGATAGTCGGCTACACCTTC.

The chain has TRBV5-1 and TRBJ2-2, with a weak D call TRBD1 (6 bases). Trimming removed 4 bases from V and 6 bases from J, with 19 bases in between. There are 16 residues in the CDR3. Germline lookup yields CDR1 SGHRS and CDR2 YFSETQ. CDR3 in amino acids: CASSPWTVPGPGELFF. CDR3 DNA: TGCGCCAGCAGCCCCTGGACAGTACCCGGTCCCGGGGAGCTGTTTTTT.